This is a list of T cell receptor beta chains from one sample in a study of cytomegalovirus exposure and HLA in healthy donors. TCRdb keeps only in-frame clones here, not all; method: immunoSEQ multiplex PCR. Of a few hundred thousand clones in the sample, around 80% were seen once. The sample taken for sequencing was PBMCs. The receptors were sampled from a middle-aged man in good health and CMV-seronegative. CDR3s include the opening cysteine and the closing phenylalanine or tryptophan. A D gene is named only where the DNA matches it firmly. Clone size appears in some rows only: once, few, many, or a class for an expanded clone.

D,V,J,size,CDR3,DNA
NA,TRBV7-2,TRBJ1-1,NA,CASSLRTANTEAFF,TGTGCCAGCAGCTTACGGACAGCCAACACTGAAGCTTTCTTT
TRBD1,TRBV4-1,TRBJ1-6,NA,CASSQDGTAYSPLHF,TGCGCCAGCAGCCAAGACGGGACAGCATATTCACCCCTCCACTTT
TRBD2,TRBV27,TRBJ2-1,NA,CASSPLGLSGGAYNEQFF,TGTGCCAGCAGCCCATTGGGACTATCGGGAGGTGCCTACAATGAGCAGTTCTTC
TRBD2,TRBV2,TRBJ2-3,NA,CASSEGAGGPSTDTQYF,TGTGCCAGCAGTGAAGGGGCGGGGGGGCCGAGCACAGATACGCAGTATTTT
NA,TRBV7-9,TRBJ2-5,NA,CASSLATPEQYF,TGTGCCAGCAGCTTAGCGACACCAGAGCAGTACTTC
TRBD2,TRBV11-2,TRBJ2-2,NA,CASSSARGRVTGELFF,TGTGCCAGCAGCTCCGCCCGCGGGAGAGTCACCGGGGAGCTGTTTTTT
NA,TRBV4-3,TRBJ1-1,NA,CASSQDITNTEAFF,TGCGCCAGCAGCCAAGATATCACAAACACTGAAGCTTTCTTT
NA,TRBV7-7,TRBJ2-7,NA,CASSLGQSEFYEQYF,TGTGCCAGCAGCTTAGGGCAGTCCGAATTCTACGAGCAGTACTTC
NA,TRBV30,TRBJ2-4,NA,CAWSPNTGRAKNIQYF,TGTGCCTGGAGTCCTAATACAGGGCGAGCCAAAAACATTCAGTACTTC
TRBD2,TRBV4-3,TRBJ2-2,NA,CASSQDRAGGRTGELFF,TGCGCCAGCAGCCAAGATCGGGCGGGGGGGCGCACCGGGGAGCTGTTTTTT
NA,TRBV6-1,TRBJ2-2,NA,CASRKQGSGPGELFF,TGTGCCAGCAGAAAACAGGGATCCGGGCCCGGGGAGCTGTTTTTT
NA,TRBV10-1,TRBJ2-7,NA,CASSEGGGIGSYEQYF,TGCGCCAGCAGTGAGGGGGGGGGCATCGGGTCCTACGAGCAGTACTTC
NA,TRBV30,TRBJ1-5,NA,CAWRGRKNQPQHF,TGTGCCTGGAGAGGGAGGAAGAATCAGCCCCAGCATTTT
TRBD1,TRBV9,TRBJ1-2,few,CASSVNVVRGRGGYTF,TGTGCCAGCAGCGTAAACGTGGTCAGGGGGCGCGGTGGCTACACCTTC
NA,TRBV6-5,TRBJ2-5,NA,CASSYGGGWQETQYF,TGTGCCAGCAGTTATGGCGGAGGGTGGCAAGAGACCCAGTACTTC
TRBD2,TRBV5-1,TRBJ2-3,once,CASSRPLRSGRRTDTQYF,TGCGCCAGCAGCCGGCCCTTGAGGAGCGGGAGGCGCACAGATACGCAGTATTTT
TRBD2,TRBV10-3,TRBJ2-7,NA,CAISGRSGGRGYEQYF,TGTGCCATCAGTGGACGATCGGGCGGGAGGGGCTACGAGCAGTACTTC